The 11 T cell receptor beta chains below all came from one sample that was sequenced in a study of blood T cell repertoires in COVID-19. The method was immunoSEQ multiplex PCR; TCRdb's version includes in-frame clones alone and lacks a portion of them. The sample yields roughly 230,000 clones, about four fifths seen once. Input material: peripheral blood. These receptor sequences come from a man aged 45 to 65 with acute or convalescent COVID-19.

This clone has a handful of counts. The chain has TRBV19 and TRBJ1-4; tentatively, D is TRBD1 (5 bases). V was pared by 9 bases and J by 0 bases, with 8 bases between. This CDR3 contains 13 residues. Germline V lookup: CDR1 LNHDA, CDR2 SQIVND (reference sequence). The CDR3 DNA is TGTGCCAGCTCCAGGGCAACTAATGAAAAACTGTTTTTT. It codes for CASSRATNEKLFF.

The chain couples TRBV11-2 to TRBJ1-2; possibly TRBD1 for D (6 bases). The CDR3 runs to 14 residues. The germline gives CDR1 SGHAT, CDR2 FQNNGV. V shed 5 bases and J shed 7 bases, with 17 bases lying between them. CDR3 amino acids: CASSPTQGRVGYTF. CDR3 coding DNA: TGTGCCAGCAGCCCAACGCAGGGGCGAGTTGGCTACACCTTC.

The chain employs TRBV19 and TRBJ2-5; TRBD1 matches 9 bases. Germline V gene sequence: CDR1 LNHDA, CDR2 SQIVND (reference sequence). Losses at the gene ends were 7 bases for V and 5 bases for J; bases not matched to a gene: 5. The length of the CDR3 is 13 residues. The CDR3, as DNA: TGTGCCAGTAATCAACAGGGGGCTGAGACCCAGTACTTC. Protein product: CASNQQGAETQYF.

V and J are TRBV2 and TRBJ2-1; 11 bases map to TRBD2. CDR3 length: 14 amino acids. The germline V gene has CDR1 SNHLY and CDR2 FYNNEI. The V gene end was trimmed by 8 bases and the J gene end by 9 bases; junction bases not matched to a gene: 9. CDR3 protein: CASSGTSGISEQFF. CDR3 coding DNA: TGTGCCAGCTCCGGGACTAGCGGCATCAGTGAGCAGTTCTTC.

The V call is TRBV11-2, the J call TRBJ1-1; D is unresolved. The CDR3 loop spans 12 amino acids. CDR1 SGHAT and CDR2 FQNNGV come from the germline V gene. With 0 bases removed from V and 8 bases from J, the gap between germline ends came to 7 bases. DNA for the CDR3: TGTGCCAGCAGCTTAGATCTTGTAGAAGCTTTCTTT. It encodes CASSLDLVEAFF.

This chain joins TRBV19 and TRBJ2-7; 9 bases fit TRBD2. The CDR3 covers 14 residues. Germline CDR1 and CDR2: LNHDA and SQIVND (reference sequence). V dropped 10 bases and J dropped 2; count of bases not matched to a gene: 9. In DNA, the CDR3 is TGTGCCACCCAACGGACTAGCGACCCCTACGAGCAGTACTTC. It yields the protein CATQRTSDPYEQYF.

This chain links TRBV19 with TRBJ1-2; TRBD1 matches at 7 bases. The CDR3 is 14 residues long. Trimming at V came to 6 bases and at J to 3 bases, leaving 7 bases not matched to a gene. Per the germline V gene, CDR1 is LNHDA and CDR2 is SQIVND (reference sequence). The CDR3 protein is CASSTGQEDYGYTF. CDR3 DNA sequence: TGTGCCAGTAGCACCGGACAGGAGGACTATGGCTACACCTTC.

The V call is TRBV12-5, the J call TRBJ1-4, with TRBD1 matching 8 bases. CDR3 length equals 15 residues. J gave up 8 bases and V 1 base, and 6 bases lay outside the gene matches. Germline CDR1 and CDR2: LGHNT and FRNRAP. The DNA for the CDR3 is TGTGCTAGTGGTTTGGGCCGACAGGGGTGGGAAAAACTGTTTTTT. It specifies CASGLGRQGWEKLFF.

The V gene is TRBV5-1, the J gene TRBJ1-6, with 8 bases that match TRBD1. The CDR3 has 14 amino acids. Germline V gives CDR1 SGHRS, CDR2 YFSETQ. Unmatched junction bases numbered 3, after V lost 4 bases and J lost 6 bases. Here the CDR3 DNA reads TGCGCCAGCAGCACACAGGGGGGTAATTCACCCCTCCACTTT. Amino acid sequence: CASSTQGGNSPLHF.

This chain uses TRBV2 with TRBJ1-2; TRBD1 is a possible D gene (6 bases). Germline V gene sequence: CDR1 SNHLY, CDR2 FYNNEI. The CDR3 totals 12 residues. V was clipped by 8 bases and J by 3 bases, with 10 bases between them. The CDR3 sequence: CASLQGYYGYTF. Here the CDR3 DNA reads TGTGCCAGCTTACAGGGTTACTATGGCTACACCTTC. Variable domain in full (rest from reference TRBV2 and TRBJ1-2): EPEVTQTPSHQVTQMGQEVILRCVPISNHLYFYWYRQILGQKVEFLVSFYNNEISEKSEIFDDQFSVERPDGSNFTLKIRSTKLEDSAMYFCASLQGYYGYTFGSGTRLTVV.

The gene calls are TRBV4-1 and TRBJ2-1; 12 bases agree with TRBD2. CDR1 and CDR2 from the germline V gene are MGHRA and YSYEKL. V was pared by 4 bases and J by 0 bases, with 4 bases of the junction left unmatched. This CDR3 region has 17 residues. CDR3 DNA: TGCGCCAGCAGCCGAGGACTAGCGGGGAGCTCCTACAATGAGCAGTTCTTC. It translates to CASSRGLAGSSYNEQFF.